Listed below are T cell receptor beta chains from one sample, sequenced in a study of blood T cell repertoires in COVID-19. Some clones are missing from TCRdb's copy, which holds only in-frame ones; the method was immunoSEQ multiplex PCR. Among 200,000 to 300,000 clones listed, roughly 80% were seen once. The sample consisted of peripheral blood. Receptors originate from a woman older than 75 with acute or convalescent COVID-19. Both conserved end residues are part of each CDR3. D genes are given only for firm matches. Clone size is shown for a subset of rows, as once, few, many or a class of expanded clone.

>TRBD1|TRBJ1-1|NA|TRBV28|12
TGTGCCAGCGACAGGGGTAGGACTGAAGCTTTCTTT
CASDRGRTEAFF
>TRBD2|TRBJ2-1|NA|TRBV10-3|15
TGTGCCATCAGTGAGTCTGCGGGAGGATACAATGAGCAGTTCTTC
CAISESAGGYNEQFF
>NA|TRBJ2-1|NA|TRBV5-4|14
TGTGCCAGCAGCTTGGTGGGTGGGAGTGGTGAGCAGTTCTTC
CASSLVGGSGEQFF
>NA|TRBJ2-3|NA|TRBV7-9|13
TGTGCCAGCAGCTTAGGGGGGGCAGATACGCAGTATTTT
CASSLGGADTQYF
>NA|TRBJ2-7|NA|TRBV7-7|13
TGTGCCAGCAGTTTTTCCCTAGGGGGGGTAGTGTACTTC
CASSFSLGGVVYF
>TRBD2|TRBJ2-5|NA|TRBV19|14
TGTGCCAGTAGTCGGGGGGGGCGGCAAGAGACCCAGTACTTC
CASSRGGRQETQYF
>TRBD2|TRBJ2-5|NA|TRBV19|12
TGTGCCAGTAGTACGGGAGGGGAGACCCAGTACTTC
CASSTGGETQYF
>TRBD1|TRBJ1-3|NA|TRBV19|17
TGTGCCAGTAGTATACCCTGGACAGGCAGCTCTGGAAACACCATATATTTT
CASSIPWTGSSGNTIYF
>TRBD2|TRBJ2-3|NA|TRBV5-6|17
TGTGCCAGCAGCTCATCGGCGGGGGGGTTGAGCACAGATACGCAGTATTTT
CASSSSAGGLSTDTQYF
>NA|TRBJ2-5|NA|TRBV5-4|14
TGTGCCAGCAGTTCGGCCCCGACAGAAGAGACCCAGTACTTC
CASSSAPTEETQYF
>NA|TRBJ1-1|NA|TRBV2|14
TGTGCCAGCAGTCCTCAATACATGAACACTGAAGCTTTCTTT
CASSPQYMNTEAFF
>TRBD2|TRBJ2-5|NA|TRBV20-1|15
TGCAGTGCTAGTTTTACGGGGGGGCTTCGGGAGACCCAGTACTTC
CSASFTGGLRETQYF
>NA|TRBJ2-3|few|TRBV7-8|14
TGTGCCAGCAGCTTAGGCGGAGACACAGATACGCAGTATTTT
CASSLGGDTDTQYF
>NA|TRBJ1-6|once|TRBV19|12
TGTGCCAGTAGATCAGATAATTCACCCCTCCACTTT
CASRSDNSPLHF
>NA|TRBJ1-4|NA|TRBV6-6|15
TGTGCCAGCAGTTACGGGGCAGGGACTAATGAAAAACTGTTTTTT
CASSYGAGTNEKLFF
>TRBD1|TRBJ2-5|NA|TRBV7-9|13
TGTGCCAGCAGCTCGGGACAGGGAGAGACCCAGTACTTC
CASSSGQGETQYF
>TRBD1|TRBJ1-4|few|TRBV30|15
TGTGCCTGGAGTGGGGGACAGGGTGGTCGGGAAAAACTGTTTTTT
CAWSGGQGGREKLFF
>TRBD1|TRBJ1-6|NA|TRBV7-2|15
TGTGCCAGCAGCCCCCAGGGGGCGCGGAATTCACCCCTCCACTTT
CASSPQGARNSPLHF
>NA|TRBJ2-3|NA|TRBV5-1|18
TGCGCCAGCAGCTTGGATGGGCTCTTGGCAGGGGGCACAGATACGCAGTATTTT
CASSLDGLLAGGTDTQYF
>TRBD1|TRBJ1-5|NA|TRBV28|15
TGTGCCAGCAGCCTGACAGGGGGTAGGAATCAGCCCCAGCATTTT
CASSLTGGRNQPQHF
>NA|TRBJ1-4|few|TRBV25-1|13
TGTGCCAGCAGTGAGCCAGGACAGGAAAAACTGTTTTTT
CASSEPGQEKLFF
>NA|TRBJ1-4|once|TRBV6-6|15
TGTGCCAGCAGTTACAACAGGGTTGACACTGAAAAACTGTTTTTT
CASSYNRVDTEKLFF
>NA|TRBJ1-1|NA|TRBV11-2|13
TGTGCCAGCAGCTTAGGGGCGAACACTGAAGCTTTCTTT
CASSLGANTEAFF
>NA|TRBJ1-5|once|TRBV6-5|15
TGTGCCAGCAGTTACCGTCAGGGAAGGAACCAGCCCCAGCATTTT
CASSYRQGRNQPQHF
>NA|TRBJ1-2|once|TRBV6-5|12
TGTGCCGTCAAGGAGGCGGGGTCAGGCTACACCTTC
CAVKEAGSGYTF
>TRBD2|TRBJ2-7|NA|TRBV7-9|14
TGTGCCAGCAGCTTAGCGGGGACTAGCGGCGAGCAGTACTTC
CASSLAGTSGEQYF
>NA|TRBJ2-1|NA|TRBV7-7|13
TGTGCCAGCAGCTTGGACAGATACAATGAGCAGTTCTTC
CASSLDRYNEQFF
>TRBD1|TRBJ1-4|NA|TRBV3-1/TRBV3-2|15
TGTGCCAGCAGCCAAATGGGACAGGTGGGGGAAAAACTGTTTTTT
CASSQMGQVGEKLFF
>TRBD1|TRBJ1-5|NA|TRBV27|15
TGTGCCAGCAAGGCCAGGGGGGAAGTCTGGTCGCCCCAGCATTTT
CASKARGEVWSPQHF
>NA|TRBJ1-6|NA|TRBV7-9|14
TGTGCCAGCACCACCCAATTCGGTAGCTCACCCCTCCACTTT
CASTTQFGSSPLHF